This T cell receptor beta chain was documented in a study of a mutant IDH1 vaccine in newly diagnosed glioma. On this clone: The antigen is undetermined.

Time point of the sample: week 35, safety follow-up. Doses consisted of 300 ug of mutant IDH1 20-mer peptide each, paired with topical imiquimod. The CDR3 is made up of 14 amino acids. V dropped 2 bases and J dropped 3; count of bases not matched to a gene: 3. Germline V lookup: CDR1 SGHTA, CDR2 FQGTGA. Produced via immunoSEQ multiplex PCR; TCRdb's table is partial and in-frame only. The sample records 30,000 to 40,000 clones, around 80% being singletons. The receptor was isolated from a man aged 35 to 55 with glioma. Some clones in this sample may be carry-over from other donors' samples. The sequencing here drew on PBMCs, taken from a glioma patient whose treatment included an IDH1 peptide vaccine. The V call is TRBV7-3, the J call TRBJ1-1; 7 bases line up with TRBD1. The CDR3 DNA reads TGTGCCAGCAGCTTATTCCAGGGGGACACTGAAGCTTTCTTT. It specifies CASSLFQGDTEAFF.